This T cell receptor (beta chain) was documented in a study of T cell clones after liver transplantation. Study as a whole: TCRbeta sequencing after a pre-transplant mixed lymphocyte reaction identified graft-donor-reactive clones, later tracked in post-transplant blood. HCV positivity affected three of eight recipients; the rest lacked autoimmune or viral indications.

By proportion, this clone is medium-sized. The target antigen is unknown. With 3 bases removed from V and 8 bases from J, the gap between germline ends came to 16 bases. The CDR3 length is 15 residues. Germline V gene sequence: CDR1 KGHSH, CDR2 LQKENI. Sequencing used immunoSEQ multiplex PCR; TCRdb keeps in-frame clones, though not all of them. The sample carries several thousand clones, just over 40% recorded once. Alloreactive TCRbeta sequences came from sequencing proliferating CFSE-low cells in the MLR. Stimulators were graft donor PBMCs, splenocytes, lymph-node cells, or third-party PBMCs for pre-transplant recipient cells.

Sequenced material: CD4+ T cells from cultured PBMCs. This chain uses TRBV18 with TRBJ1-4; a possible D gene is TRBD1 (5 bases). The clonotype comes from a human patient who received a liver transplant. The graft donor may be the source of some T cells. The CDR3 here is CASSPDQAGWEKLFF. CDR3 sequence (DNA): TGTGCCAGCTCACCGGATCAGGCAGGGTGGGAAAAACTGTTTTTT.